This T cell receptor beta chain was documented in a study of neoadjuvant anti-PD-1 for oral cavity cancer listed by TCRdb under 2021. Describing the broader study: Three to four biweekly doses of nivolumab at 3 mg/kg were mostly administered to patients before curative-intent surgical resection. For patients who did not progress, a fourth nivolumab dose was given around day 43, followed by definitive surgical resection on days 50-56. Patients with complete response, partial response or stable disease by RECIST 1.1 were defined as responders, whereas patients with progression were defined as non-responders. The parent correlative cohort had around 11 patients and a response rate of over 25%. Results and caveats for the whole study, not just this receptor: After neoadjuvant nivolumab, non-responders showed significantly higher T cell clonality (Gini index) in PBMCs than responders did. A higher pretreatment blood Treg/Th17 ratio correlated with both higher pretreatment blood TCRbeta clonality and lower post-treatment tumor TCRbeta clonality. Only a few patients per response group were included in the TCR analyses, and the authors called for validation in larger cohorts.

V loses 4 bases, J loses 3 bases, and the germline ends lie 13 bases apart. The CDR3 spans 14 residues, from the cysteine through the phenylalanine. Only the CDR3 DNA is retained, 42 bases long and in frame from the first base. CDR1 and CDR2 are drawn from the germline V gene (reference sequence): LNHDA, SQIVND. This clone came up once. Its antigen has not been determined. The input lacks base qualities; no much larger clone sits a single base away. Sample time point, as interpreted from the label and publication: before neoadjuvant nivolumab. The patients had newly diagnosed stage II-IVA oral cavity squamous cell carcinoma and had not received any prior systemic or radiation treatment. The cohort consisted of patients with HPV-negative, locally advanced oral cavity squamous cell carcinoma. No culture maintenance or expansion was done, as the peripheral blood mononuclear cells went straight to analysis. The samples were drawn from a longitudinal correlative study tied to a single-arm phase II trial testing neoadjuvant nivolumab in oral cavity squamous cell carcinoma. Genomic DNA-based TCRbeta sequencing was performed on subject-matched pre- and post-treatment PBMCs and tumors from three responders and three non-responders. Peripheral blood mononuclear cells were drawn once before nivolumab treatment and a second time after treatment, when surgery took place. Genomic DNA was isolated from PBMCs using the Maxwell RSC DNA from Cells kit.

For deep sequencing of PBMC libraries, mostly 400 to 550 ng of input genomic DNA was used, and six replicates were run per sample. The immunoSEQ hsTCRbeta kit was used to prepare TCRbeta libraries according to the manufacturer's instructions. Sequencing of the completed libraries took place using an Illumina NovaSeq 6000 S4 flow cell after they had been pooled to around 2.7 nM. The original methods were these. Raw data preprocessing and quality control were performed with the immunoSEQ Analyzer. The analysis was limited to productive rearrangements, and each clonotype was defined by a unique CDR3 amino acid sequence. Repertoire clonality was estimated as the Gini-Simpson index, which was computed with the R package tcR. Gini indices were compared with Student's t test, and associations with tumor size change were assessed by Pearson correlation. Held by TCRdb, this immuneACCESS table contains in-frame sequences only and omits some clones. Under half of the omission traces to an unresolved V gene where checked; the cause of the rest is unknown. The V and J calls and clone size come from that table; D and trimming were worked out from the DNA. The sample table holds tens of thousands of clones, of which around four fifths were seen once. 3% to 4% of the sample is in the top ten clones.

Recombination linked TRBV19 to TRBJ2-7; 6 matching bases give a weak D call of TRBD2. The specimen comprised PBMCs, sampled before nivolumab (anti-PD-1) treatment. The clonotype comes from a person between 35 and 79 years old with oral cavity squamous cell carcinoma. The nucleotide sequence is given as TGTGCCAGTAGTAGGTCGGGAGCTTACTACGAGCAGTACTTC. Its protein is CASSRSGAYYEQYF.